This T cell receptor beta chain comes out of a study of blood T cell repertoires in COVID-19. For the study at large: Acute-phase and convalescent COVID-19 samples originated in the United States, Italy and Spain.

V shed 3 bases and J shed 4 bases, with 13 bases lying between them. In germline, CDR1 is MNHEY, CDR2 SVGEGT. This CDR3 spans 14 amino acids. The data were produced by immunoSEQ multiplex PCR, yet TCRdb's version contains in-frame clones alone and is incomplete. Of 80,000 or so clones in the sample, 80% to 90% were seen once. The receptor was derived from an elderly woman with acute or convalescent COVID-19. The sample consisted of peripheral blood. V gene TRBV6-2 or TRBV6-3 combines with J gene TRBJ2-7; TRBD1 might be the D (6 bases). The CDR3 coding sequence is TGTGCCAGCAGTTATTCTGGGACAAGGTACGAGCAGTACTTC. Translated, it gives CASSYSGTRYEQYF.